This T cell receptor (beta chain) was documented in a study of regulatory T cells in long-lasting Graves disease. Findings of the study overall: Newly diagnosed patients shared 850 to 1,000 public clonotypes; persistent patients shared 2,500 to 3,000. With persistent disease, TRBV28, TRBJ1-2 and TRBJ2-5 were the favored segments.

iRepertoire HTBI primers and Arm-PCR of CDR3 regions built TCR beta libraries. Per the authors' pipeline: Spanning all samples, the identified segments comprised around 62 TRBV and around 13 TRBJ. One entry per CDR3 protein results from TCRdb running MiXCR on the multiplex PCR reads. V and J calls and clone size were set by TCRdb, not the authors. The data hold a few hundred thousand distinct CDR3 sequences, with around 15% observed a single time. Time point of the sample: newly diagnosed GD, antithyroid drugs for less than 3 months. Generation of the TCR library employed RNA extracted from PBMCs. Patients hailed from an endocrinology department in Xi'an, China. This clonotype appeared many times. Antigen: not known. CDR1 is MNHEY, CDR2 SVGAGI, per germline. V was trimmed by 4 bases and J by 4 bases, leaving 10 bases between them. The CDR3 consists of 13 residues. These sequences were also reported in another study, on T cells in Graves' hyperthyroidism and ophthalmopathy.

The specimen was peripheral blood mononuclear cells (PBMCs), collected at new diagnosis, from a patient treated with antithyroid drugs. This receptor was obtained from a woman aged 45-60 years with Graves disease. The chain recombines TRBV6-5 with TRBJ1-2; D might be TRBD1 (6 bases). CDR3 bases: TGTGCCAGCAGTTTTGGACAGCCCTATGGCTACACCTTC. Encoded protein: CASSFGQPYGYTF.